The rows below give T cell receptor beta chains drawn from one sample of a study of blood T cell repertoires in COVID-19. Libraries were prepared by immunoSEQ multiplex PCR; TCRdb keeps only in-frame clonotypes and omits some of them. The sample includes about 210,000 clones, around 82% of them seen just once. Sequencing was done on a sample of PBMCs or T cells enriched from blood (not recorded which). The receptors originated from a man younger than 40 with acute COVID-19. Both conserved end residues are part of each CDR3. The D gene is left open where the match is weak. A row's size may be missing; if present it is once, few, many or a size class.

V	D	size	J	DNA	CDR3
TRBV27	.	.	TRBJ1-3	TGTGCCAGCAGGGGGAGGGGATCTGCAAACACCATATATTTT	CASRGRGSANTIYF
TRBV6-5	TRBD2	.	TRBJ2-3	TGTGCCAGCAGTAACCGAGCGGGGGGGCTGAATACGCAGTATTTT	CASSNRAGGLNTQYF
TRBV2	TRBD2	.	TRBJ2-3	TGTGCCAGCAGTGATCTACCGGGGGGTGTATCGGGTACGCAGTATTTT	CASSDLPGGVSGTQYF
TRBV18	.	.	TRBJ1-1	TGTGCCAGCACGGGTCAGTCCAACACTGAAGCTTTCTTT	CASTGQSNTEAFF
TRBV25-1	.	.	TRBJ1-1	TGTGCCAGCAGTGATCCTCCGTCGGTCGGGGGGAACACTGAAGCTTTCTTT	CASSDPPSVGGNTEAFF
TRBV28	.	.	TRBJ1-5	TGTGCCAGCAGGGGGCCGAATCAGCCCCAGCATTTT	CASRGPNQPQHF
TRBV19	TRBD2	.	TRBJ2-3	TGTGCCAGTAGTATAGACGGGGGGGATACGCAGTATTTT	CASSIDGGDTQYF
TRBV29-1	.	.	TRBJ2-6	TGCAGCGTTGGTACAGGCTCTGGGGCCAACGTCCTGACTTTC	CSVGTGSGANVLTF
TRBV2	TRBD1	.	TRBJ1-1	TGTGCCAGCAGCGCTACAGGGGGCTTAACTGAAGCTTTCTTT	CASSATGGLTEAFF
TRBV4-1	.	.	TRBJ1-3	TGCGCCAGCAGCCAACGGCTGACAGGAACTGGAAACACCATATATTTT	CASSQRLTGTGNTIYF
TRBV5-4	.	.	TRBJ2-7	TGTGCCAGCAGCCCTTCAGCAGACAGTATCTACGAGCAGTACTTC	CASSPSADSIYEQYF
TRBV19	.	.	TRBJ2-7	TGTGCCAGTATAGGCAGGGGAACAGGGCCCTCCTACGAGCAGTACTTC	CASIGRGTGPSYEQYF
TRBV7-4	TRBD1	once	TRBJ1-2	TGTGCCAGCAGCATACCGGGACAGGGGCGTCGAACCTCTAAAGGCTACACCTTC	CASSIPGQGRRTSKGYTF